The 18 T cell receptor beta chains in this list originate from one sample, sequenced in a study of blood T cell repertoires in COVID-19. TCRdb's table, derived via immunoSEQ multiplex PCR, lists solely in-frame clones and lacks some. The data contain about 240,000 clones, 85% to 90% of them seen just once; the ten biggest clones take up about 5.9%. Material for sequencing was peripheral blood. The receptors stem from a man in his fifties or sixties with acute or convalescent COVID-19.

The chain carries TRBV19 and TRBJ1-6; D unresolved. V lost 5 bases, J lost 10 bases, and 15 bases lay in between. Germline V gene data show CDR1 as LNHDA and CDR2 as SQIVND (reference sequence). The CDR3 sequence is 14 residues long. CDR3 bases: TGTGCCAGTAGTGAAGACGGTCGGGGATCACCCCTCCACTTT. Amino acid sequence: CASSEDGRGSPLHF.

This clone was detected only a few times. The V call is TRBV7-2, the J call TRBJ2-7; D might be TRBD2 (7 bases). CDR1 and CDR2 (germline): SGHTA, FQGNSA. This CDR3 is 17 amino acids long. Trimming took off 5 bases at V and 3 bases at J, with 23 bases between the two ends. CDR3 bases: TGTGCCAGCAGCCCGGGGGGCGGGGGATTCTTGAACTACGAGCAGTACTTC. Its translation: CASSPGGGGFLNYEQYF.

The chain couples TRBV11-3 to TRBJ1-6, with 8 bases fitting TRBD1. This CDR3 region has 14 residues. The junction had 7 bases not matched to a gene; V was cut back by 5 bases and J by 10 bases. The germline gives CDR1 SGHNT, CDR2 YENEEA. The DNA of the CDR3 is TGTGCCAGCAGCCCGACAGGGGAGGAGTCACCCCTCCACTTT. Translated, it gives CASSPTGEESPLHF. The variable domain in full, completed from reference TRBV11-3 and TRBJ1-6, reads EAGVVQSPRYKIIEKKQPVAFWCNPISGHNTLYWYLQNLGQGPELLIRYENEEAVDDSQLPKDRFSAERLKGVDSTLKIQPAELGDSAVYLCASSPTGEESPLHFGNGTRLTVT.

The chain employs TRBV5-4 and TRBJ1-6; TRBD1 is a possible D gene (6 bases). Germline V gives CDR1 SGHNT, CDR2 YYREEE (reference sequence). The CDR3 length is 14 residues. V shed 2 bases and J shed 8 bases, with 11 bases lying between them. This chain's CDR3 is CASSLQGSYSPLHF. In DNA form, the CDR3 reads TGTGCCAGCAGCTTACAGGGTTCATATTCACCCCTCCACTTT.

This clone turned up a few times. The chain employs TRBV28 and TRBJ1-2; D remains unclear. Deletions cut 2 bases from V and 3 bases from J, with 7 bases between. The germline V gene encodes CDR1 MDHEN and CDR2 SYDVKM. This CDR3 comprises 13 residues. CDR3 residues: CASSLITDYGYTF. The CDR3 coding sequence is TGTGCCAGCAGTTTAATAACAGACTATGGCTACACCTTC.

The V gene is TRBV28, the J gene TRBJ2-1, with TRBD2 identical over 11 bases. Germline CDR1 reads MDHEN; CDR2 reads SYDVKM. The CDR3 runs to 14 residues. J was trimmed by 8 bases and V by 8 bases; bases with no gene match: 8. The CDR3: CASSGLADGYEQFF. DNA of the CDR3: TGTGCCAGCTCGGGACTAGCGGATGGGTATGAGCAGTTCTTC.

This rearrangement joins TRBV27 to TRBJ1-5; 7 bases map to TRBD1. There are 14 residues in the CDR3. Germline V gene sequence: CDR1 MNHEY, CDR2 SMNVEV (reference sequence). V lost 5 bases and J lost 5; bases outside the gene matches: 6. CDR3 DNA sequence: TGTGCCAGCAGTCCTAGCCAGGGGGATCAGCCCCAGCATTTT. Amino acid sequence: CASSPSQGDQPQHF.

Written as DNA, the CDR3 is TGTGCCAGCAGTCGGGAAGGGACTGAAGCTTTCTTT. Its translation: CASSREGTEAFF. This chain joins TRBV12-3 or TRBV12-4 and TRBJ1-1, with D uncertain. The CDR3 has 12 residues. V was shortened by 5 bases and J by 5 bases, with 9 bases between the two germline ends.

The V and J genes are TRBV28 and TRBJ1-2; TRBD1 is a possible D gene (6 bases). Germline CDR1 is MDHEN and CDR2 is SYDVKM. CDR3 length: 12 amino acids. Trimming shortened V by 6 bases and J by 6 bases, and 11 bases separated the two germline ends. This CDR3 is CASRQGGNGYTF. CDR3 DNA: TGTGCCAGCAGACAGGGTGGCAATGGCTACACCTTC.

This chain connects TRBV5-1 to TRBJ2-2; weak D call: TRBD2 (5 bases). The germline gives CDR1 SGHRS, CDR2 YFSETQ. Trimming cost V 4 bases and J 7 bases, with 14 bases left between them. This CDR3 is 14 amino acids long. DNA of the CDR3: TGCGCCAGCAGCCAAACTGAGGGTGTCGGGGAGCTGTTTTTT. Its translation: CASSQTEGVGELFF.

The chain has TRBV4-2 and TRBJ1-4; D gene ambiguous. CDR1 and CDR2 from the germline V gene are LGHNA and YNFKEQ. V was clipped by 4 bases and J by 3 bases, with 12 bases between them. This CDR3 contains 15 residues. This chain's CDR3 is CASSPGGQANEKLFF. CDR3 sequence (DNA): TGTGCCAGCAGCCCAGGTGGGCAGGCTAATGAAAAACTGTTTTTT.

The genes are TRBV14 and TRBJ1-1, with 8 nucleotides matching TRBD1. The CDR3 totals 18 residues. Trimming at V came to 7 bases and at J to 1 base, leaving 17 bases not matched to a gene. Germline values: CDR1 SGHDN, CDR2 FVKESK. The CDR3 protein is CASIFFVGQGFRNTEAFF. The DNA of the CDR3 is TGTGCCAGCATCTTCTTCGTCGGACAGGGATTTAGGAACACTGAAGCTTTCTTT.

This chain links TRBV4-1 with TRBJ2-2, with unresolved D. Germline loops: CDR1 MGHRA, CDR2 YSYEKL. V was pared by 4 bases and J by 5 bases, with 8 bases between. The CDR3 length is 13 residues. The CDR3 region is CASSRTGTGELFF. In DNA form, the CDR3 reads TGCGCCAGCAGCCGTACGGGTACCGGGGAGCTGTTTTTT.

This chain links TRBV2 with TRBJ2-5, with 7 positions matching TRBD1. The CDR3 is 14 amino acids. The junction had 8 bases not matched to a gene; V was cut back by 8 bases and J by 2 bases. Germline values: CDR1 SNHLY, CDR2 FYNNEI. The CDR3 coding sequence is TGTGCCAGCCTCCGGGACAGAGGACAAGAGACCCAGTACTTC. It codes for CASLRDRGQETQYF.

The chain carries TRBV28 and TRBJ1-4; the D is unclear. The CDR3 consists of 15 residues. V was trimmed by 0 bases and J by 0 bases, leaving 5 bases between them. Germline loops: CDR1 MDHEN, CDR2 SYDVKM. The CDR3 here is CASSLWRSTNEKLFF. CDR3 DNA: TGTGCCAGCAGTTTATGGCGGTCAACTAATGAAAAACTGTTTTTT.

The rearrangement links TRBV7-2 to TRBJ2-7; TRBD2 agrees at 11 bases. Per the germline V gene, CDR1 is SGHTA and CDR2 is FQGNSA. This CDR3 has 14 amino acids. The V gene end was trimmed by 4 bases and the J gene end by 5 bases; junction bases not matched to a gene: 4. CDR3 sequence: CASSSSGRFDEQYF. As DNA, the CDR3 is TGTGCCAGCAGCTCTAGCGGGAGGTTCGACGAGCAGTACTTC.

The chain uses TRBV7-6 and TRBJ2-2, with 10 bases matching TRBD2. This CDR3 region has 17 residues. CDR1 is SGHVS and CDR2 is FNYEAQ in the germline V gene. The V segment lost 4 bases and the J segment 4 bases; nucleotides outside the gene matches: 9. The CDR3 region is CASSSLAGVIITGELFF. DNA of the CDR3: TGTGCCAGCAGCTCCCTAGCGGGAGTTATCATCACCGGGGAGCTGTTTTTT.

The chain combines TRBV3-1 (or the pseudogene TRBV3-2) with TRBJ1-5; 7 bases agree with TRBD1. V shed 5 bases, J shed 2 bases, and the junction held 0 bases outside the gene matches. The CDR3 contains 13 residues. Germline CDR1 LGHDT, CDR2 YNNKEL (reference sequence). CDR3 residues: CASSDRGNQPQHF. Written as DNA, the CDR3 is TGTGCCAGCAGCGACAGGGGCAATCAGCCCCAGCATTTT.